The rows below give T cell receptor beta chains drawn from one sample of a study of cytotoxic CD8 clonotypes in ibrutinib-treated CLL. Using immunoSEQ multiplex PCR, the repertoire was profiled, and TCRdb retains in-frame clones only, with some absent. The table lists more than 300,000 clones, just under 80% of them singletons. The sequencing used PBMCs, collected before ibrutinib treatment. All receptors come from a human donor with chronic lymphocytic leukemia. The CDR3 runs from the conserved cysteine through the conserved F or W. D genes are given only for firm matches. Size values are once, few and many counts, or a class for expanded clones, and some rows have none.

j_call clone_size v_call d_call cdr3_aa cdr3_nt
TRBJ2-7 . TRBV10-3 TRBD2 CAISGGLAGGRNEQYF TGTGCCATCAGTGGGGGACTAGCGGGAGGGCGGAACGAGCAGTACTTC
TRBJ2-1 . TRBV15 . CATSRDLGPWGQFF TGTGCCACCAGCAGAGATCTTGGCCCGTGGGGGCAGTTCTTC
TRBJ2-5 . TRBV30 . CAWRGVGWETQYF TGTGCCTGGAGGGGAGTGGGTTGGGAGACCCAGTACTTC
TRBJ2-1 . TRBV7-8 TRBD2 CASTSGRDYNEQFF TGTGCCAGTACTAGCGGGAGGGACTACAATGAGCAGTTCTTC
TRBJ1-3 few TRBV6-1 . CASSEWAAQDFSGNTIYF TGTGCCAGCAGTGAATGGGCAGCCCAAGACTTCTCTGGAAACACCATATATTTT
TRBJ2-5 . TRBV4-1 TRBD1 CASRPTTGQETQYF TGCGCCAGCAGACCGACGACAGGGCAAGAGACCCAGTACTTC
TRBJ1-4 . TRBV5-1 TRBD1 CASTLGLTGQGGEKLFF TGCGCCAGCACCCTTGGGCTTACGGGACAGGGTGGCGAAAAACTGTTTTTT
TRBJ1-2 . TRBV10-3 . CAISEPLTGDYGYTF TGTGCCATCAGTGAGCCGTTGACAGGAGACTATGGCTACACCTTC
TRBJ2-7 . TRBV12-5 TRBD1 CASGLADRLEQYF TGTGCTAGTGGTTTGGCGGACAGGCTCGAGCAGTACTTC
TRBJ1-2 . TRBV5-4 . CASSPTTRSYGYTF TGTGCCAGCAGCCCAACGACAAGGAGCTATGGCTACACCTTC
TRBJ2-7 once TRBV5-6 TRBD2 CASSSSGTFGYEQYF TGTGCCAGCAGCTCTAGCGGGACTTTCGGTTACGAGCAGTACTTC
TRBJ2-1 . TRBV2 TRBD2 CASSEWTSGDNEQFF TGTGCCAGCAGTGAGTGGACTAGCGGTGACAATGAGCAGTTCTTC
TRBJ1-2 . TRBV4-1 . CASSQDRVYGYTF TGCGCCAGCAGCCAAGATCGCGTCTATGGCTACACCTTC
TRBJ2-7 . TRBV30 . CAWRGFQGPGSYEQYF TGTGCCTGGCGGGGATTCCAGGGACCAGGGTCCTACGAGCAGTACTTC
TRBJ2-3 . TRBV5-4 TRBD2 CASTGLAGTDTQYF TGTGCTTCAACCGGGCTAGCGGGCACAGATACGCAGTATTTT
TRBJ2-5 . TRBV9 TRBD2 CASSVGASGSGETQYF TGTGCCAGCAGCGTAGGGGCTAGCGGGAGTGGTGAGACCCAGTACTTC
TRBJ2-2 . TRBV30 TRBD2 CACPGGRENTGELFF TGTGCCTGCCCGGGCGGGAGGGAAAACACCGGGGAGCTGTTTTTT
TRBJ1-2 . TRBV14 TRBD1 CASAGTGPHYGYTF TGTGCCAGCGCCGGGACAGGGCCGCATTATGGCTACACCTTC
TRBJ1-1 . TRBV7-3 . CASSLGGVGNTEAFF TGTGCCAGCAGCTTAGGGGGAGTCGGGAACACTGAAGCTTTCTTT
TRBJ1-4 . TRBV27 . CASSLSISEKLFF TGTGCCAGCAGTTTATCGATAAGTGAAAAACTGTTTTTT
TRBJ1-1 once TRBV11-2 . CASSLARRTLNTEAFF TGTGCCAGCAGCTTAGCCCGTAGGACCCTGAACACTGAAGCTTTCTTT
TRBJ2-2 . TRBV14 TRBD2 CASSQDRLAGDGELFF TGTGCCAGCAGCCAAGATCGGCTAGCGGGAGACGGGGAGCTGTTTTTT
TRBJ2-7 . TRBV9 TRBD2 CASSDKTAGRYEQYF TGTGCCAGCAGCGATAAGACAGCGGGACGTTACGAGCAGTACTTC
TRBJ1-2 . TRBV15 . CATSRDPGNYGYTF TGTGCCACCAGCAGAGATCCAGGGAACTATGGCTACACCTTC
TRBJ1-4 once TRBV4-3 . CASSRSLPSTNEKLFF TGCGCCAGCAGCCGCTCACTGCCGTCAACTAATGAAAAACTGTTTTTT